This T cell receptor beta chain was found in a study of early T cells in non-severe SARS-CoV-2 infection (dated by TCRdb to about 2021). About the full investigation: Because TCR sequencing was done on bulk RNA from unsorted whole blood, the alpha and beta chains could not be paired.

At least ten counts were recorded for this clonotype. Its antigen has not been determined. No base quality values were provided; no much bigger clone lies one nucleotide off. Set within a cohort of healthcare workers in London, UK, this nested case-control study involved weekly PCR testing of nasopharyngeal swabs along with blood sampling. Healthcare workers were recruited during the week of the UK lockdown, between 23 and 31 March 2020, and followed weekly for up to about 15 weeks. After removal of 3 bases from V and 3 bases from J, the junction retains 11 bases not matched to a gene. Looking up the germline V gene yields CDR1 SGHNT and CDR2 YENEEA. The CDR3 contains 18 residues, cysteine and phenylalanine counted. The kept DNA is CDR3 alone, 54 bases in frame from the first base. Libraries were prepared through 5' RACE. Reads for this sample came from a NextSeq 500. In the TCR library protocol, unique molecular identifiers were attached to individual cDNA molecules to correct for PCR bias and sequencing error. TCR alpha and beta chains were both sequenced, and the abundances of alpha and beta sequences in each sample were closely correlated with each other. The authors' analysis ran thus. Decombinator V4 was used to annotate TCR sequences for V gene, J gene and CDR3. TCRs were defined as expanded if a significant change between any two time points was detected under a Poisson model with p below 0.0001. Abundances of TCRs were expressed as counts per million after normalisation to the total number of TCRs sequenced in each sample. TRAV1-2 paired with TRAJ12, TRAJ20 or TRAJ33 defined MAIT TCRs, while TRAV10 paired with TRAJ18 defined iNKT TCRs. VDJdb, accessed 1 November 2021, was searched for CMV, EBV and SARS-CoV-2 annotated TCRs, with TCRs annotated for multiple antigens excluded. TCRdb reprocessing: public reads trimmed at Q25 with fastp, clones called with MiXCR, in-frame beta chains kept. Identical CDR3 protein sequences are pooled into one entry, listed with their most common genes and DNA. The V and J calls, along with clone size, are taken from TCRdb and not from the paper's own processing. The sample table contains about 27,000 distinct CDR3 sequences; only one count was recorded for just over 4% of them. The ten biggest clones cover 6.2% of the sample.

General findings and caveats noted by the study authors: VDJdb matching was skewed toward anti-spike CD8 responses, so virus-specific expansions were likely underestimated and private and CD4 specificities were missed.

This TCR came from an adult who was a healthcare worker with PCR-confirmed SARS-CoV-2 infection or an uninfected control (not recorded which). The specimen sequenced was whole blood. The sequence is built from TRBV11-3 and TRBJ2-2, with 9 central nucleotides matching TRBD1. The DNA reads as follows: TGTGCCAGCAGCTTGGGCATCCGGACAGGGGAGGACACCGGGGAGCTGTTTTTT. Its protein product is CASSLGIRTGEDTGELFF.